The sequence of this T cell receptor beta chain was determined in a study of low-dose radiotherapy and immunotherapy resistance in tumors. Whole-study context: Fractions of 0.5 Gy went to Cohort 1 every 2 weeks, totaling 6.5 Gy. Ipilimumab 1 mg/kg every six weeks, together with nivolumab 240 mg every two weeks, was given intravenously to patients.

CDR1 and CDR2 (germline): MDHEN, SYDVKM. The CDR3 has 13 amino acids. V was cut by 5 bases and J by 4 bases, with 9 bases left in between. TRAV- and TRBV-specific primers, spanning alpha and beta chains, primed first-strand cDNA. The TCRs were subjected to amplification over roughly 20 PCR cycles employing a constant-region primer in conjunction with a V-primer adapter. In TCRdb, the reads were re-called with MiXCR into one record per CDR3 protein. The repertoire holds more than 30,000 distinct CDR3 sequences, under 55% seen once, with approximately 5.4% in the top ten. Time point denoted: after trial treatment. Described treatment: LDRT plus nivolumab, ipilimumab, low-dose cyclophosphamide and aspirin (RACIN trial). As a condition of eligibility, patients had advanced solid tumors lacking tumor-infiltrating lymphocytes. This clonotype was counted many times.

V gene TRBV28 combines with J gene TRBJ1-5; D remains ambiguous. This material consisted of PBMCs, taken after low-dose radiotherapy plus immunotherapy. This TCR came from a male donor with gallbladder cancer. CDR3 loop: CASSDWENQPQHF. CDR3 sequence (DNA): TGTGCCAGCAGTGACTGGGAAAATCAGCCCCAGCATTTT.